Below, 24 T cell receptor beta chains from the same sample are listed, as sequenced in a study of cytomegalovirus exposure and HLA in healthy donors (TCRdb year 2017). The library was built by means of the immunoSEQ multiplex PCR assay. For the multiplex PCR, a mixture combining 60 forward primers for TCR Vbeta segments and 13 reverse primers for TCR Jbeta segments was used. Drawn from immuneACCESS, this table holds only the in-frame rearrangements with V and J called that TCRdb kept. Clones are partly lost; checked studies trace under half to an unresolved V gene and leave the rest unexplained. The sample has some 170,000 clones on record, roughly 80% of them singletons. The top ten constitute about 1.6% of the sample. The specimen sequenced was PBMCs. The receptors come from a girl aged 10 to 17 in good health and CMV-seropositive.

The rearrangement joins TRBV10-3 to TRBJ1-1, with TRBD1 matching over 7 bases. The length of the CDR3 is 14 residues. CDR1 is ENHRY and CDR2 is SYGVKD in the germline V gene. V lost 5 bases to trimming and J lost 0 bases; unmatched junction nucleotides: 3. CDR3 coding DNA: TGTGCCATCAGTAGGACAGGTTTGAACACTGAAGCTTTCTTT. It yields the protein CAISRTGLNTEAFF.

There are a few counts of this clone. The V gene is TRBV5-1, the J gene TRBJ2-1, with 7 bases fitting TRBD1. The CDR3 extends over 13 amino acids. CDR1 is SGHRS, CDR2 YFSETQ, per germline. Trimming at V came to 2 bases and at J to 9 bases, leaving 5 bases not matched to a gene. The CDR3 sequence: CASSLLQGTEQFF. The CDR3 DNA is TGCGCCAGCAGCTTACTACAGGGGACTGAGCAGTTCTTC.

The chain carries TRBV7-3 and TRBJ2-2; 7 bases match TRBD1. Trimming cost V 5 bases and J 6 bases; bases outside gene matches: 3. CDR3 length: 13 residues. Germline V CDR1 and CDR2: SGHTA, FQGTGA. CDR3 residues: CASSRQGPGELFF. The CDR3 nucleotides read TGTGCCAGCAGCAGACAGGGTCCCGGGGAGCTGTTTTTT. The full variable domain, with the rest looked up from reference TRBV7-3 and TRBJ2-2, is GAGVSQTPSNKVTEKGKYVELRCDPISGHTALYWYRQSLGQGPEFLIYFQGTGAADDSGLPNDRFFAVRPEGSVSTLKIQRTERGDSAVYLCASSRQGPGELFFGEGSRLTVL.

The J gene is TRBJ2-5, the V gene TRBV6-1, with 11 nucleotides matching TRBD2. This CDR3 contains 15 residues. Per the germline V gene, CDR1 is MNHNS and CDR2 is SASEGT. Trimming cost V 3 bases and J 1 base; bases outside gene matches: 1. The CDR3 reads CASSETSGTQETQYF. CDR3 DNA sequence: TGTGCCAGCAGTGAGACTAGCGGGACCCAAGAGACCCAGTACTTC.

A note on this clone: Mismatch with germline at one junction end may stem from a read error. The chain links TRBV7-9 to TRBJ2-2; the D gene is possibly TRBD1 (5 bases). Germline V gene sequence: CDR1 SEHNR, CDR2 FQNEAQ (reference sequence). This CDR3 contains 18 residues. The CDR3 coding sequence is TGTTCCAGCAGCTTCCGAGACGACAGCTCGGCCCTAGTCGGGGAGCTGTTTTTT. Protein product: CSSSFRDDSSALVGELFF.

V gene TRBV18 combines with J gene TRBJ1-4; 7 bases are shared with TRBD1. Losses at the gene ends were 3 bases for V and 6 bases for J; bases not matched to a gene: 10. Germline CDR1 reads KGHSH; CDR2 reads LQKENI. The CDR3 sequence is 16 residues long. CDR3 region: CASSPIVGGADEKLFF. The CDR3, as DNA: TGTGCCAGCTCACCCATAGTAGGGGGCGCGGATGAAAAACTGTTTTTT.

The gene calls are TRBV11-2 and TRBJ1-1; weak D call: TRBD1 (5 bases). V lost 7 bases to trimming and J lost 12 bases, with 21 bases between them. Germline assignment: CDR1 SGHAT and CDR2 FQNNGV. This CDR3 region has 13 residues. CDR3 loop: CASNRFDRALTFF. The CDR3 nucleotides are TGTGCCAGCAACCGATTTGACAGAGCTCTTACTTTCTTT. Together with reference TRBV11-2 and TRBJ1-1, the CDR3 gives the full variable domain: EAGVAQSPRYKIIEKRQSVAFWCNPISGHATLYWYQQILGQGPKLLIQFQNNGVVDDSQLPKDRFSAERLKGVDSTLKIQPAKLEDSAVYLCASNRFDRALTFFGQGTRLTVV.

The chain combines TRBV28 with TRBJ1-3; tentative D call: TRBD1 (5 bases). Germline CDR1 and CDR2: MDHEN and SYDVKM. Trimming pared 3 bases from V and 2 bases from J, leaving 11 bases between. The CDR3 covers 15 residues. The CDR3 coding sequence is TGTGCCAGCAGTTTTCTCGGGGGTGCTGGAAACACCATATATTTT. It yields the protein CASSFLGGAGNTIYF.

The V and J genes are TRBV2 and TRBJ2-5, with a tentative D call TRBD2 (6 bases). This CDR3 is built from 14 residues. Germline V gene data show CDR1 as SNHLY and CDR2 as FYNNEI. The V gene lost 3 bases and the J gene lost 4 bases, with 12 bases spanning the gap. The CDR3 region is CASSDILALETQYF. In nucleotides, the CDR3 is TGTGCCAGCAGTGATATACTAGCTTTAGAGACCCAGTACTTC.

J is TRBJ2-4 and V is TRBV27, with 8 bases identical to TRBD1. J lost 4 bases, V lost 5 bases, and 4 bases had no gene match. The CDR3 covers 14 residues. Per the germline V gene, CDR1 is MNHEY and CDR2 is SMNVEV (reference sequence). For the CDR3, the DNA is TGTGCCAGCAGTCCTTGGACAGGGAAAAACATTCAGTACTTC. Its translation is CASSPWTGKNIQYF.

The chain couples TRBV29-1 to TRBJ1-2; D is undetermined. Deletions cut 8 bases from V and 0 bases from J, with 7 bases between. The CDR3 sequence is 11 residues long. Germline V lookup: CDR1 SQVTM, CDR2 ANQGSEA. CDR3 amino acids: CSTEANYGYTF. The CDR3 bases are TGCAGCACAGAAGCTAACTATGGCTACACCTTC.

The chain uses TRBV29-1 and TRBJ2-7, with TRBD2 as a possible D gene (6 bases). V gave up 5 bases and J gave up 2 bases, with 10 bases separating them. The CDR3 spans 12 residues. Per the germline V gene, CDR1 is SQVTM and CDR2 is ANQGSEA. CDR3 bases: TGCAGCGTTTCTGGAGGGCCCTACGAGCAGTACTTC. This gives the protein CSVSGGPYEQYF.

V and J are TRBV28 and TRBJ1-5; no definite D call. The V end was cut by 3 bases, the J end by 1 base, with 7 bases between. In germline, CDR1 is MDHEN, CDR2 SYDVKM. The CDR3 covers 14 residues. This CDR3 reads CASSLAVSNQPQHF. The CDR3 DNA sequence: TGTGCCAGCAGTTTGGCCGTCAGCAATCAGCCCCAGCATTTT.

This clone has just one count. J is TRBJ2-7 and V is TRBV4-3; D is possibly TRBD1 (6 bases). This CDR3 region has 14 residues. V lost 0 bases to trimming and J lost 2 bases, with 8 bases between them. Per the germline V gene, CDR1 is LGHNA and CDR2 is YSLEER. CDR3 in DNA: TGCGCCAGCAGCCAAGACAGGGGCGCCTACGAGCAGTACTTC. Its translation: CASSQDRGAYEQYF.

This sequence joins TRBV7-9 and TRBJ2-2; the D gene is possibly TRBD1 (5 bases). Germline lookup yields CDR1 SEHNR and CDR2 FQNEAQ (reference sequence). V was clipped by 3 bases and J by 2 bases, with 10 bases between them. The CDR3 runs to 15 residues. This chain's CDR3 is CASSFVQGNTGELFF. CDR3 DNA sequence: TGTGCCAGCAGCTTTGTTCAGGGCAACACCGGGGAGCTGTTTTTT. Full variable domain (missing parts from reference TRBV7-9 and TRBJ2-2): DTGVSQNPRHKITKRGQNVTFRCDPISEHNRLYWYRQTLGQGPEFLTYFQNEAQLEKSRLLSDRFSAERPKGSFSTLEIQRTEQGDSAMYLCASSFVQGNTGELFFGEGSRLTVL.

CDR3 sequence (DNA): TGTGCCAGCAGCTTACTGTCTAGGCCACAGGGCTCCTACGAGCAGTACTTC. Translated: CASSLLSRPQGSYEQYF. The chain employs TRBV13 and TRBJ2-7; weak D call: TRBD1 (6 bases). The germline V and J ends were trimmed by 2 bases and 0 bases, with 17 bases remaining between them. Germline lookup yields CDR1 PRHDT and CDR2 FYEKMQ (reference sequence). CDR3 length equals 17 residues.

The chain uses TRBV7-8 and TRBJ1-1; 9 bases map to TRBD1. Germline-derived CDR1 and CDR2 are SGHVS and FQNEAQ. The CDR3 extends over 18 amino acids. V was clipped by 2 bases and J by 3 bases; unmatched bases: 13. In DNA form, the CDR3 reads TGTGCCAGCAGCTTAACTCTGTACCGGGACAGGGAAGACACTGAAGCTTTCTTT. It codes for CASSLTLYRDREDTEAFF.

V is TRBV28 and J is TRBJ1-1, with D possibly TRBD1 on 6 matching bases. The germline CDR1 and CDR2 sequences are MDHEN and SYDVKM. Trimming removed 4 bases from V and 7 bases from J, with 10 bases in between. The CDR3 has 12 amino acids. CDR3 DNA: TGTGCCAGCAGTTCGACAGGTAATGAAGCTTTCTTT. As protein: CASSSTGNEAFF.

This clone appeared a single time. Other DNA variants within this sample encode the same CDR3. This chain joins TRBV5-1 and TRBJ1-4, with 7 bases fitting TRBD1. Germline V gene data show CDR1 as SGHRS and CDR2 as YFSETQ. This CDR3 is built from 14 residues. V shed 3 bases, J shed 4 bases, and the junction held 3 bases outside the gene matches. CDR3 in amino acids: CASSSGQLNEKLFF. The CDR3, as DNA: TGCGCCAGCAGCTCGGGACAGCTTAATGAAAAACTGTTTTTT.

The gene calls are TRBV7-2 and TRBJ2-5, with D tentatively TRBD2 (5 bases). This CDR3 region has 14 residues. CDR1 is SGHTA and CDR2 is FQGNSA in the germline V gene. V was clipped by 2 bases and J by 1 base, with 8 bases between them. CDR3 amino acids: CASSLLGLQETQYF. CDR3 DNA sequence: TGTGCCAGCAGCTTACTTGGACTCCAAGAGACCCAGTACTTC. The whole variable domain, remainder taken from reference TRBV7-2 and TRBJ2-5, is GAGVSQSPSNKVTEKGKDVELRCDPISGHTALYWYRQSLGQGLEFLIYFQGNSAPDKSGLPSDRFSAERTGGSVSTLTIQRTQQEDSAVYLCASSLLGLQETQYFGPGTRLLVL.

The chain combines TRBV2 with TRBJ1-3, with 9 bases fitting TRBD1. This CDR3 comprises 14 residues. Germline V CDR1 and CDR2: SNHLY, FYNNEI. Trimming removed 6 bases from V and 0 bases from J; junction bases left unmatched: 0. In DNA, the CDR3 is TGTGCCAGCAGGACAGGGGGCTCTGGAAACACCATATATTTT. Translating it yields CASRTGGSGNTIYF.

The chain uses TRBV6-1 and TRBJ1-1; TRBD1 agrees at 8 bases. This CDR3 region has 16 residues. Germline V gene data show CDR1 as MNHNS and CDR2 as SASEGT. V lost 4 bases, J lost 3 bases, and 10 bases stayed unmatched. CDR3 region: CASSAIQGAPYTEAFF. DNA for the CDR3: TGTGCCAGCAGTGCGATTCAGGGGGCTCCCTACACTGAAGCTTTCTTT.

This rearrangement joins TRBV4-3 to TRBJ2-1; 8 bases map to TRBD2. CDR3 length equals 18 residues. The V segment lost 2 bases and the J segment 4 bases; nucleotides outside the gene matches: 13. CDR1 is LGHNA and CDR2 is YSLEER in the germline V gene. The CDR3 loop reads CASSQYQMGGGIYNEQFF. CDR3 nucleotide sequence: TGCGCCAGCAGCCAATACCAGATGGGCGGGGGGATATACAATGAGCAGTTCTTC.

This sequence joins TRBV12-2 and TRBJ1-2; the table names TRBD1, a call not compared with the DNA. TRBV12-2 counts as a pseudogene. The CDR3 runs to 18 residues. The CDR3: CASRLALMDRGRGYGYTF. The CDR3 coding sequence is TGTGCAAGTCGCTTAGCGCTGATGGACAGGGGGCGCGGCTATGGCTACACCTTC.